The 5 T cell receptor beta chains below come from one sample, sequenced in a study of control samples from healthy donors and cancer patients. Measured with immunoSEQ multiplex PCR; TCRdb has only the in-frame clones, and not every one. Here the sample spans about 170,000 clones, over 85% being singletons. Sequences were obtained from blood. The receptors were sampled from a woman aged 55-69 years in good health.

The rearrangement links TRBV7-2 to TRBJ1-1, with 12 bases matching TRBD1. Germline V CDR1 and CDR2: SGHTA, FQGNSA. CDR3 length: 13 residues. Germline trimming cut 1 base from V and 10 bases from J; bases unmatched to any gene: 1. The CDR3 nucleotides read TGTGCCAGCAGCTTAGGGGACAGGGGGCGAGCTTTCTTT. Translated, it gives CASSLGDRGRAFF.

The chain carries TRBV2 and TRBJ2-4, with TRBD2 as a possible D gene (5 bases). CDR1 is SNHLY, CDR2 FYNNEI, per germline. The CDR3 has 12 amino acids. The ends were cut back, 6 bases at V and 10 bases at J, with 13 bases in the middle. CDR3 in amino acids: CASRTDGKIQYF. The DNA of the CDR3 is TGTGCCAGCAGGACGGACGGGAAGATTCAGTACTTC.

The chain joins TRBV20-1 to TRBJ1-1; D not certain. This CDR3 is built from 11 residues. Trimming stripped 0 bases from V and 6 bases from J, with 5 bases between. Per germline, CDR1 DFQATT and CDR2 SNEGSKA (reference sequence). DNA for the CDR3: TGCAGTGCTAGAGATTTAGCTGAAGCTTTCTTT. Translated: CSARDLAEAFF.

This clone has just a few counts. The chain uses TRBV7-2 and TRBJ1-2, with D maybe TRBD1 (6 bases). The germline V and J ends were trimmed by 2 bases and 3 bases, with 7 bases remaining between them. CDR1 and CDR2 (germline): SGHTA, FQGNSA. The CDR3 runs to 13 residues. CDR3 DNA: TGTGCCAGCAGCTTACCAGGGGACTATGGCTACACCTTC. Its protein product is CASSLPGDYGYTF. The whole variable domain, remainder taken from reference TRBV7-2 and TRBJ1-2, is GAGVSQSPSNKVTEKGKDVELRCDPISGHTALYWYRQSLGQGLEFLIYFQGNSAPDKSGLPSDRFSAERTGGSVSTLTIQRTQQEDSAVYLCASSLPGDYGYTFGSGTRLTVV.

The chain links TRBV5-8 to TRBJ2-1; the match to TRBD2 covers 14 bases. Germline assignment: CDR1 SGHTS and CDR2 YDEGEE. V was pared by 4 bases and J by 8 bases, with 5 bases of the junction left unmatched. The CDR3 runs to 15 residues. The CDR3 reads CASSPTGLAGDEQFF. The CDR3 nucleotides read TGTGCCAGCAGCCCAACGGGACTAGCGGGGGATGAGCAGTTCTTC.